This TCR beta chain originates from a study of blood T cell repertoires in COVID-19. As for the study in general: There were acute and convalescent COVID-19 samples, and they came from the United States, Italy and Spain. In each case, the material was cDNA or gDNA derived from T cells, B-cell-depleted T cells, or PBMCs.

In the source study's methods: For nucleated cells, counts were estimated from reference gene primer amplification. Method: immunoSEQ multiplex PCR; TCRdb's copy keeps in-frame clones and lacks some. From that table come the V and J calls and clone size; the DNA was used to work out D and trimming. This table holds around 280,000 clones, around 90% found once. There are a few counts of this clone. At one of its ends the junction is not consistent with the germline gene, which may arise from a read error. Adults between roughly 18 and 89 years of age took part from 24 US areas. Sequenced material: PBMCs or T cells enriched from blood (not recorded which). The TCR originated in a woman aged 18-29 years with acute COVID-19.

The CDR3 sequence: CASSLVTGRDVVF. The CDR3 nucleotides read TGTGCCAGCAGCTTAGTAACTGGGAGAGACGTGGTCTTC. The chain is built from TRBV7-9 and TRBJ2-1, with D perhaps matching TRBD2 (5 bases). Germline assignment: CDR1 SEHNR and CDR2 FQNEAQ (reference sequence). This CDR3 spans 13 amino acids.